The clone carrying this T cell receptor beta chain was observed a handful of times. Its antigen is unidentified. Peripheral blood from each donor was collected in a volume of 8.5 to 10 milliliters. This record comes from a study of blood T cells in healthy people across ages. Germline assignment: CDR1 LGHNA and CDR2 YSLEER. This CDR3 has 16 amino acids. The V gene lost 0 bases and the J gene lost 1 base, with 7 bases spanning the gap. Primers used in a second PCR of roughly 7 to 11 cycles were a sample-barcoded 5' primer and a J-beta primer mix. TCRdb recomputed calls from the 5' RACE reads with MiXCR, one row per CDR3 protein. This sample carries hundreds of thousands of distinct CDR3 sequences, about 52% of them seen once, and the ten largest clones take around a third. Study outcomes and limitations: Age brought a roughly linear fall in TCR beta diversity measured per million T cells.

What was sequenced was blood. This TCR was recovered from a woman aged 55-75 years in good health. The gene calls are TRBV4-3 and TRBJ2-6, with D unclear. The CDR3 is CASSQESGSGANVLTF. The CDR3 region has the DNA TGCGCCAGCAGCCAAGAATCAGGATCTGGGGCCAACGTCCTGACTTTC.